The 20 T cell receptor beta chains reported below all come from one sample, sequenced in a study of blood T cell repertoires in COVID-19. The table came from immunoSEQ multiplex PCR; TCRdb's copy has only in-frame clones and leaves some out. The data hold about 88,000 clones, with roughly 90% observed a single time. The sequencing sample was made of peripheral blood. The receptors were gathered from a man in his 60s with acute or convalescent COVID-19.

The chain has TRBV5-1 and TRBJ2-2; TRBD1 aligns across 9 bases. The CDR3 contains 17 residues. The J segment lost 2 bases and the V segment lost 1 base, leaving 6 bases of the junction unmatched. The V gene's germline CDR1 is SGHRS and CDR2 YFSETQ. For the CDR3, the DNA is TGCGCCAGCAGCTTGCTGGGACAGGGCGTTAACACCGGGGAGCTGTTTTTT. As protein: CASSLLGQGVNTGELFF.

J is TRBJ1-5 and V is TRBV14; 9 nucleotides line up with TRBD1. The V gene's germline CDR1 is SGHDN and CDR2 FVKESK. This CDR3 region has 18 residues. With V trimmed by 0 bases and J by 2 bases, 8 bases remained unmatched. DNA of the CDR3: TGTGCCAGCAGCCAAGAGGGGACAGGGCGGGTTGGCAATCAGCCCCAGCATTTT. Translating gives CASSQEGTGRVGNQPQHF.

The chain links TRBV19 to TRBJ2-7; D might be TRBD2 (5 bases). The V end was cut by 5 bases, the J end by 3 bases, with 11 bases between. The germline gives CDR1 LNHDA, CDR2 SQIVND (reference sequence). This CDR3 contains 13 residues. Written as DNA, the CDR3 is TGTGCCAGTAGTTTCACTAGTATCTACGAGCAGTACTTC. It is translated as CASSFTSIYEQYF.

The chain combines TRBV9 with TRBJ1-2; D possibly corresponds to TRBD1 (5 bases). Trimming removed 0 bases from V and 5 bases from J, with 14 bases in between. CDR3 length: 15 amino acids. Germline V gene data show CDR1 as SGDLS and CDR2 as YYNGEE. The CDR3 coding sequence is TGTGCCAGCAGCGTAGGGGGAGGGACGGTGTATGGCTACACCTTC. Protein sequence: CASSVGGGTVYGYTF.

The rearrangement uses TRBV2 and TRBJ2-3; tentatively, D is TRBD1 (6 bases). There are 14 residues in the CDR3. The V end was cut by 4 bases, the J end by 7 bases, with 15 bases between. CDR1 is SNHLY and CDR2 is FYNNEI in the germline V gene. The CDR3 protein is CASSASTTGHTQYF. Written as DNA, the CDR3 is TGTGCCAGCAGTGCATCAACGACAGGACATACGCAGTATTTT.

The rearrangement links TRBV9 to TRBJ1-5, with D perhaps matching TRBD1 (5 bases). The CDR3 spans 15 residues. Trimming removed 3 bases from V and 5 bases from J, with 15 bases in between. CDR1 and CDR2 (germline): SGDLS, YYNGEE. The CDR3 DNA reads TGTGCCAGCAGCGCCGCAGGACAAACTCATCAGCCCCAGCATTTT. This codes for CASSAAGQTHQPQHF.

V is TRBV6-5 and J is TRBJ1-3; D is undetermined. This CDR3 is built from 14 residues. V gave up 7 bases and J gave up 1 base, with 11 bases separating them. CDR1 and CDR2 from the germline V gene are MNHEY and SVGAGI. CDR3 sequence reads: CASTRDWSGNTIYF. The CDR3, as DNA: TGTGCCAGCACCCGCGACTGGTCTGGAAACACCATATATTTT.

This sequence joins TRBV7-9 and TRBJ2-7, with D unresolved. V was shortened by 1 base and J by 6 bases, with 13 bases between the two germline ends. Per the germline V gene, CDR1 is SEHNR and CDR2 is FQNEAQ (reference sequence). This CDR3 spans 14 amino acids. The CDR3 sequence: CASSLGWALSEQYF. CDR3 nucleotide sequence: TGTGCCAGCAGCTTAGGGTGGGCGTTGTCCGAGCAGTACTTC.

This chain connects TRBV5-8 to TRBJ1-5; D unclear. Germline CDR1 and CDR2: SGHTS and YDEGEE. The CDR3 extends over 14 amino acids. Trimming took 3 bases from V and 0 from J, leaving 7 bases between them. CDR3 bases: TGTGCCAGCAGCTCCCCAGATAGCAATCAGCCCCAGCATTTT. Its protein product is CASSSPDSNQPQHF.

V usage is TRBV19 and J usage is TRBJ1-3; D might be TRBD1 (5 bases). Germline V gives CDR1 LNHDA, CDR2 SQIVND (reference sequence). Trimming removed 3 bases at V and 0 bases at J, with 6 bases between. CDR3 length equals 14 residues. CDR3 protein: CASSIDSSGNTIYF. DNA for the CDR3: TGTGCCAGTAGTATTGACAGCTCTGGAAACACCATATATTTT.

V and J are TRBV9 and TRBJ1-1; D gene unclear. Trimming removed 2 bases at V and 4 bases at J, with 12 bases between. Germline CDR1 reads SGDLS; CDR2 reads YYNGEE. The CDR3 runs to 14 residues. The CDR3 sequence is CASSVKGAGTEAFF. Here the CDR3 DNA reads TGTGCCAGCAGCGTGAAGGGAGCGGGCACTGAAGCTTTCTTT.

This chain connects TRBV7-9 to TRBJ2-7, with 10 positions matching TRBD2. CDR3 size: 17 residues. Germline loops: CDR1 SEHNR, CDR2 FQNEAQ (reference sequence). Trimming cost V 1 base and J 2 bases; bases outside gene matches: 8. The CDR3 coding sequence is TGTGCCAGCAGCTTAGTTTTAACTAGCGGGACTCCCTACGAGCAGTACTTC. Residues: CASSLVLTSGTPYEQYF. The full variable domain, rest sourced from reference TRBV7-9 and TRBJ2-7, is DTGVSQNPRHKITKRGQNVTFRCDPISEHNRLYWYRQTLGQGPEFLTYFQNEAQLEKSRLLSDRFSAERPKGSFSTLEIQRTEQGDSAMYLCASSLVLTSGTPYEQYFGPGTRLTVT.

The V and J genes are TRBV4-2 and TRBJ2-2, with 8 bases lining up with TRBD2. The germline CDR1 and CDR2 sequences are LGHNA and YNFKEQ. The J segment lost 5 bases and the V segment lost 2 bases, leaving 4 bases of the junction unmatched. The CDR3 has 15 amino acids. CDR3 sequence (DNA): TGTGCCAGCAGCCAAAGCGGGGGTGTGACCGGGGAGCTGTTTTTT. This translates into CASSQSGGVTGELFF.

V gene TRBV9 combines with J gene TRBJ2-1; possibly TRBD2 for D (5 bases). V lost 0 bases to trimming and J lost 15 bases, with 16 bases between them. Germline-derived CDR1 and CDR2 are SGDLS and YYNGEE. The CDR3 spans 13 residues. CDR3 loop: CASSVEPATRGFF. The CDR3 DNA sequence: TGTGCCAGCAGCGTAGAGCCAGCGACTCGGGGGTTCTTC. Full variable domain (missing parts from reference TRBV9 and TRBJ2-1): DSGVTQTPKHLITATGQRVTLRCSPRSGDLSVYWYQQSLDQGLQFLIQYYNGEERAKGNILERFSAQQFPDLHSELNLSSLELGDSALYFCASSVEPATRGFFGPGTRLTVL.

The chain uses TRBV9 and TRBJ2-2, with 7 bases that match TRBD1. The germline CDR1 and CDR2 sequences are SGDLS and YYNGEE. Unmatched junction bases numbered 6, after V lost 3 bases and J lost 4 bases. CDR3 length equals 15 residues. For the CDR3, the DNA is TGTGCCAGCAGCGCCGCCGGGACAGTCACCGGGGAGCTGTTTTTT. Its protein is CASSAAGTVTGELFF.

V usage is TRBV9 and J usage is TRBJ2-3, with TRBD1 as a possible D gene (6 bases). The CDR3 length is 13 residues. With 3 bases removed from V and 4 bases from J, the gap between germline ends came to 9 bases. Germline V gives CDR1 SGDLS, CDR2 YYNGEE. CDR3 residues: CASSATGSDTQYF. In DNA form, the CDR3 reads TGTGCCAGCAGCGCTACAGGGTCAGATACGCAGTATTTT.

This chain joins TRBV5-1 and TRBJ2-3; D uncertain. CDR3 length: 13 amino acids. Trimming shortened V by 4 bases and J by 6 bases, and 12 bases separated the two germline ends. Germline V gene data show CDR1 as SGHRS and CDR2 as YFSETQ. CDR3 bases: TGCGCCAGCAGCCTCCTGGGCCAGGATACGCAGTATTTT. Protein product: CASSLLGQDTQYF.

The rearrangement uses TRBV10-3 and TRBJ2-5, with D possibly matching TRBD2 (6 bases). V shed 5 bases and J shed 2 bases, with 15 bases lying between them. The CDR3 is made up of 15 amino acids. Germline CDR1 and CDR2: ENHRY and SYGVKD. CDR3 loop: CAISIRDSPQETQYF. In nucleotides, the CDR3 is TGTGCCATCAGTATTAGGGACTCCCCTCAAGAGACCCAGTACTTC.

A single count supports this clone. This chain links TRBV13 with TRBJ2-4, with 11 nucleotides matching TRBD2. V dropped 4 bases and J dropped 4; count of bases not matched to a gene: 6. This CDR3 comprises 16 residues. Per the germline V gene, CDR1 is PRHDT and CDR2 is FYEKMQ (reference sequence). The CDR3 is CASSSGTSGRKNIQYF. CDR3 nucleotides: TGTGCCAGCAGCTCCGGGACTAGCGGCCGGAAAAACATTCAGTACTTC.

The V and J genes are TRBV5-1 and TRBJ2-1, with 8 positions matching TRBD2. Unmatched junction bases numbered 8, after V lost 1 base and J lost 8 bases. The CDR3 loop spans 15 amino acids. Looked up from germline, CDR1 is SGHRS and CDR2 is YFSETQ. The CDR3 region is CASSLNGRGFDEQFF. CDR3 bases: TGCGCCAGCAGCTTGAACGGGAGGGGGTTCGATGAGCAGTTCTTC.